Following are 31 T cell receptor beta chains from one sample sequenced in a study of blood T cell repertoires in COVID-19. Profiled with immunoSEQ multiplex PCR; TCRdb holds only in-frame clones, not every one. Among about 90,000 clones listed, 65% to 85% were seen once. Sequenced sample: peripheral blood. The receptors here all came from a man at least 80 years old with active or convalescent COVID-19.

The chain is built from TRBV19 and TRBJ1-5; the match to TRBD1 covers 10 bases. Germline CDR1 reads LNHDA; CDR2 reads SQIVND (reference sequence). This CDR3 is 17 amino acids long. Trimming at V came to 5 bases and at J to 3 bases, leaving 10 bases not matched to a gene. The CDR3 sequence is CASSLQGGQGYNQPQHF. The CDR3 nucleotides read TGTGCCAGTAGTCTTCAGGGGGGACAGGGGTACAATCAGCCCCAGCATTTT.

The chain combines TRBV28 with TRBJ2-1; the D gene is possibly TRBD1 (6 bases). This CDR3 contains 15 residues. The germline V and J ends were trimmed by 6 bases and 5 bases, with 17 bases remaining between them. Germline assignment: CDR1 MDHEN and CDR2 SYDVKM. CDR3 sequence: CASSKIQGIHNEQFF. DNA of the CDR3: TGTGCCAGCAGCAAAATCCAGGGGATCCACAATGAGCAGTTCTTC.

This chain joins TRBV7-9 and TRBJ1-1; 10 bases align to TRBD1. V was clipped by 2 bases and J by 4 bases; unmatched bases: 4. CDR1 and CDR2 (germline): SEHNR, FQNEAQ (reference sequence). The length of the CDR3 is 15 residues. This chain's CDR3 is CASSLTWTGGTEAFF. The CDR3 nucleotides read TGTGCCAGCAGCTTAACTTGGACAGGGGGCACTGAAGCTTTCTTT. The variable domain in full, with the rest retrieved from reference TRBV7-9 and TRBJ1-1, is DTGVSQNPRHKITKRGQNVTFRCDPISEHNRLYWYRQTLGQGPEFLTYFQNEAQLEKSRLLSDRFSAERPKGSFSTLEIQRTEQGDSAMYLCASSLTWTGGTEAFFGQGTRLTVV.

The rearrangement links TRBV2 to TRBJ2-7; 8 nucleotides line up with TRBD1. V lost 9 bases, J lost 5 bases, and 12 bases stayed unmatched. The germline gives CDR1 SNHLY, CDR2 FYNNEI. The CDR3 extends over 14 amino acids. The CDR3 loop reads CASNPGGVQHEQYF. The DNA of the CDR3 is TGTGCCAGTAACCCAGGGGGCGTCCAACACGAGCAGTACTTC. Filled out from reference TRBV2 and TRBJ2-7, the complete variable domain reads EPEVTQTPSHQVTQMGQEVILRCVPISNHLYFYWYRQILGQKVEFLVSFYNNEISEKSEIFDDQFSVERPDGSNFTLKIRSTKLEDSAMYFCASNPGGVQHEQYFGPGTRLTVT.

This chain uses TRBV28 with TRBJ2-7; 8 bases match TRBD1. CDR3 size: 14 residues. The germline gives CDR1 MDHEN, CDR2 SYDVKM. The ends lost 7 bases at V and 6 bases at J; junction bases unmatched: 11. CDR3 DNA sequence: TGTGCCAGCAAATCAGGACAGGGTGGGTTCGAGCAGTACTTC. Its translation is CASKSGQGGFEQYF.

This chain uses TRBV11-2 with TRBJ2-5, with a possible D match to TRBD1 (5 bases). Germline V lookup: CDR1 SGHAT, CDR2 FQNNGV. V lost 1 base and J 1 base, leaving 13 bases between the germline ends. The CDR3 has 16 amino acids. CDR3 bases: TGTGCCAGCAGCTTAGGGGTAGGGGCCCTCCAAGAGACCCAGTACTTC. Amino acids: CASSLGVGALQETQYF.

The V call is TRBV5-4, the J call TRBJ2-5; perhaps TRBD1 as D (6 bases). Germline V gene lookup returns CDR1 SGHNT and CDR2 YYREEE (reference sequence). The V end was cut by 9 bases, the J end by 0 bases, with 18 bases between. The CDR3 consists of 15 residues. The CDR3 DNA sequence: TGTGCCACCTCCACGTTCCGGGACAACCAAGAGACCCAGTACTTC. Its protein product is CATSTFRDNQETQYF.

This chain uses TRBV25-1 with TRBJ2-7; D possibly corresponds to TRBD2 (5 bases). Germline V gene lookup returns CDR1 MGHDK and CDR2 SYGVNS. The CDR3 extends over 14 amino acids. The germline V and J ends were trimmed by 3 bases and 3 bases, with 12 bases remaining between them. The CDR3 spells CASSEGVGHYEQYF. CDR3 bases: TGTGCCAGCAGTGAGGGAGTGGGCCACTACGAGCAGTACTTC.

This clone was found a few times. A junction end diverges from the germline sequence, so it may reflect a read error. This chain connects TRBV7-7 to TRBJ2-5; 9 bases align to TRBD2. The CDR3 spans 16 residues. CDR1 and CDR2 from the germline V gene are SSHAT and FNYEAQ (reference sequence). For the CDR3, the DNA is TGTGCTAGCAGCTTAGGCCTAGCGGGGACCCAAGAGACCCAGTACTTC. As protein: CASSLGLAGTQETQYF.

This clone was seen once. The V gene is TRBV7-3, the J gene TRBJ2-6; unclear D gene. Germline V lookup: CDR1 SGHTA, CDR2 FQGTGA. V was pared by 1 base and J by 2 bases, with 6 bases between. The CDR3 covers 15 residues. The chain's CDR3 is CASSLMAAGANVLTF. CDR3 nucleotide sequence: TGTGCCAGCAGCTTAATGGCGGCTGGGGCCAACGTCCTGACTTTC. Variable domain in full (rest from reference TRBV7-3 and TRBJ2-6): GAGVSQTPSNKVTEKGKYVELRCDPISGHTALYWYRQSLGQGPEFLIYFQGTGAADDSGLPNDRFFAVRPEGSVSTLKIQRTERGDSAVYLCASSLMAAGANVLTFGAGSRLTVL.

V and J are TRBV6-1 and TRBJ2-1, with 8 bases aligning to TRBD1. The J segment lost 6 bases and the V segment lost 6 bases, leaving 7 bases of the junction unmatched. In germline, CDR1 is MNHNS, CDR2 SASEGT. The CDR3 is made up of 14 amino acids. The CDR3 DNA is TGTGCCAGCAGGGCGACAGGGGCGGGCAATGAGCAGTTCTTC. It encodes CASRATGAGNEQFF.

The chain links TRBV5-1 to TRBJ2-5; D uncertain. Germline CDR1 is SGHRS and CDR2 is YFSETQ. The V end was cut by 1 base, the J end by 4 bases, with 23 bases between. This CDR3 is 18 amino acids long. CDR3 sequence: CASSLTHSINSLGETQYF. CDR3 DNA: TGCGCCAGCAGCTTGACTCACAGCATAAATTCCCTGGGAGAGACCCAGTACTTC.

The chain recombines TRBV19 with TRBJ1-1; D remains unclear. The germline CDR1 and CDR2 sequences are LNHDA and SQIVND (reference sequence). CDR3 length equals 13 residues. The V and J ends lost 5 bases and 3 bases respectively, with 10 bases between them. CDR3 amino acids: CASSASRDTEAFF. DNA of the CDR3: TGTGCCAGTAGTGCCTCGCGGGACACTGAAGCTTTCTTT.

The chain's CDR3 is CASSLPGTSRESPLHF. The CDR3 DNA reads as TGTGCCAGCAGTTTACCCGGGACATCGAGGGAGTCACCCCTCCACTTT. This chain joins TRBV28 and TRBJ1-6; TRBD1 might be the D (6 bases). The CDR3 is 16 residues long. V was pared by 2 bases and J by 10 bases, with 18 bases between. CDR1 and CDR2 (germline): MDHEN, SYDVKM.

V and J are TRBV12-3 or TRBV12-4 and TRBJ1-1, with 7 bases aligning to TRBD1. The CDR3 is made up of 13 amino acids. Germline trimming cut 6 bases from V and 1 base from J; bases unmatched to any gene: 2. CDR3 nucleotide sequence: TGTGCCAGCAGCTGGACAGGGAACACTGAAGCTTTCTTT. This translates into CASSWTGNTEAFF.

J is TRBJ1-2 and V is TRBV5-4, with D uncertain. The length of the CDR3 is 14 residues. V lost 3 bases, J lost 4 bases, and 13 bases lay in between. The germline V gene has CDR1 SGHNT and CDR2 YYREEE (reference sequence). CDR3 DNA sequence: TGTGCCAGCAGCTCCCTCCGGGGAGGCTATGGCTACACCTTC. As protein: CASSSLRGGYGYTF.

This sequence joins TRBV5-1 and TRBJ1-2; D remains unclear. Trimming left V 1 base short and J 2 bases short, with 6 bases between. CDR3 length: 13 amino acids. Germline values: CDR1 SGHRS, CDR2 YFSETQ. The CDR3 loop reads CASSLTVNYGYTF. CDR3 DNA sequence: TGCGCCAGCAGCTTGACAGTGAACTATGGCTACACCTTC. The entire variable domain, with the rest obtained from reference TRBV5-1 and TRBJ1-2, is as follows: KAGVTQTPRYLIKTRGQQVTLSCSPISGHRSVSWYQQTPGQGLQFLFEYFSETQRNKGNFPGRFSGRQFSNSRSEMNVSTLELGDSALYLCASSLTVNYGYTFGSGTRLTVV.

The V gene is TRBV19, the J gene TRBJ2-1; 14 bases match TRBD2. Germline CDR1 is LNHDA and CDR2 is SQIVND (reference sequence). V was clipped by 5 bases and J by 0 bases; unmatched bases: 6. The CDR3 consists of 18 residues. Here the CDR3 DNA reads TGTGCCAGTAGTGTTGGGACTAGCGGGGGCCGCTCCTACAATGAGCAGTTCTTC. Translation gives CASSVGTSGGRSYNEQFF.

CDR3 sequence (DNA): TGTGCCAGCAGCCAAGAGCGGAGGGATCAGCCCCAGCATTTT. Translated: CASSQERRDQPQHF. The chain links TRBV4-2 to TRBJ1-5; D is unclear. The V gene's germline CDR1 is LGHNA and CDR2 YNFKEQ. V was pared by 0 bases and J by 5 bases, with 8 bases between. This CDR3 region has 14 residues.

The chain has TRBV2 and TRBJ2-1; 7 nucleotides agree with TRBD1. J lost 12 bases, V lost 5 bases, and 7 bases had no gene match. Per germline, CDR1 SNHLY and CDR2 FYNNEI. The CDR3 has 12 residues. The CDR3 sequence: CASSFDRAAQFF. In nucleotides, the CDR3 is TGTGCCAGCAGTTTTGACAGGGCCGCGCAGTTCTTC.

This chain joins TRBV3-1 (or the pseudogene TRBV3-2) and TRBJ2-5; the match to TRBD1 covers 8 bases. Germline V lookup: CDR1 LGHDT, CDR2 YNNKEL (reference sequence). The CDR3 consists of 16 residues. V lost 8 bases and J lost 4; bases outside the gene matches: 15. The CDR3 spells CASRRITRGLGETQYF. The CDR3 DNA follows: TGTGCCAGCCGACGGATCACCAGGGGGCTGGGAGAGACCCAGTACTTC.

The chain couples TRBV30 to TRBJ1-1; a weak D match, TRBD1 (5 bases). The CDR3 loop spans 13 amino acids. Trimming took 0 bases from V and 9 from J, leaving 14 bases between them. Germline CDR1 reads GTSNPN; CDR2 reads SVGIG (reference sequence). The CDR3 protein is CAWSVDRRTKAFF. The CDR3 region has the DNA TGTGCCTGGAGTGTAGATCGGCGGACAAAAGCTTTCTTT.

The chain is built from TRBV27 and TRBJ2-7; 7 nucleotides align to TRBD1. Germline V gene data show CDR1 as MNHEY and CDR2 as SMNVEV (reference sequence). This CDR3 contains 14 residues. The J segment lost 4 bases and the V segment lost 6 bases, leaving 9 bases of the junction unmatched. CDR3 loop: CASSKGQIYYEQYF. In nucleotides, the CDR3 is TGTGCCAGCAGCAAGGGACAGATATATTACGAGCAGTACTTC.

DNA of the CDR3: TGTGCCAGTAAAATGGACTATTCACCCCTCCACTTT. Translated, it gives CASKMDYSPLHF. This chain uses TRBV19 with TRBJ1-6, with D unresolved. The CDR3 sequence is 12 residues long. Per the germline V gene, CDR1 is LNHDA and CDR2 is SQIVND (reference sequence). V was shortened by 7 bases and J by 8 bases, with 9 bases between the two germline ends.

This clone came up once. The rearrangement links TRBV6-6 to TRBJ2-2; TRBD2 agrees at 10 bases. J lost 5 bases, V lost 6 bases, and 3 bases had no gene match. CDR3 length: 14 amino acids. CDR1 is MNHNY and CDR2 is SVGAGI in the germline V gene (reference sequence). This CDR3 is CASRPLAGTGELFF. The CDR3 DNA is TGTGCCAGCAGGCCACTAGCGGGGACCGGGGAGCTGTTTTTT.

The genes are TRBV7-9 and TRBJ2-1, with 9 bases that match TRBD1. CDR1 and CDR2 (germline): SEHNR, FQNEAQ (reference sequence). V was clipped by 5 bases and J by 5 bases; unmatched bases: 4. The CDR3 totals 14 residues. As DNA, the CDR3 is TGTGCCAGCAGCGTAACAGGGGGCCACAATGAGCAGTTCTTC. Translating it yields CASSVTGGHNEQFF.

The rearrangement links TRBV29-1 to TRBJ2-7; D may be TRBD1 (5 bases). The germline gives CDR1 SQVTM, CDR2 ANQGSEA. V was pared by 7 bases and J by 3 bases, with 16 bases between. This CDR3 is 13 amino acids long. CDR3 coding DNA: TGCAGCGCTCGGACAAAATCGGGCTACGAGCAGTACTTC. Encoded protein: CSARTKSGYEQYF.

This clone has a single count. This chain uses TRBV7-6 with TRBJ2-7; no clear D gene. V was pared by 2 bases and J by 6 bases, with 20 bases between. Germline V gives CDR1 SGHVS, CDR2 FNYEAQ. This CDR3 is 16 amino acids long. In DNA form, the CDR3 reads TGTGCCAGCAGCTTAAACCCCGCCCCCGCTTCCGGCGAGCAGTACTTC. Encoded protein: CASSLNPAPASGEQYF.

This clone was recorded only once. The rearrangement uses TRBV6-6 and TRBJ2-5; 7 bases map to TRBD1. Trimming removed 5 bases from V and 7 bases from J; junction bases left unmatched: 7. CDR1 MNHNY and CDR2 SVGAGI come from the germline V gene (reference sequence). The CDR3 loop spans 13 amino acids. The CDR3 coding sequence is TGTGCCAGCAGTGGGGGACAGAAGTGGACCCAGTACTTC. The encoded protein is CASSGGQKWTQYF.

This rearrangement joins TRBV28 to TRBJ2-7; no reliable D call. The CDR3 is 16 residues long. CDR1 MDHEN and CDR2 SYDVKM come from the germline V gene. V lost 5 bases and J 0 bases, leaving 17 bases between the germline ends. CDR3 sequence reads: CASSTYLQRSSYEQYF. DNA of the CDR3: TGTGCCAGCAGTACCTACTTACAACGGAGCTCCTACGAGCAGTACTTC.

The V call is TRBV7-9, the J call TRBJ1-2; no clear D. This CDR3 contains 13 residues. V was shortened by 6 bases and J by 4 bases, with 12 bases between the two germline ends. CDR1 is SEHNR, CDR2 FQNEAQ, per germline (reference sequence). CDR3 sequence reads: CASSPPPSYGYTF. CDR3 DNA: TGTGCCAGCAGTCCCCCCCCGAGCTATGGCTACACCTTC.